This T cell receptor beta chain was captured by sequencing in a study of T-cell reconstitution after alpha-beta-depleted transplantation in children. General study points: From surviving recipient T cells and thymic progenitors came the high day-60 TCRbeta diversity observed in some patients. One year post-transplant, T-cell counts and diversity were largely derived from T cells produced anew. Reported findings indicate that, about two months after transplant, alpha-beta T cells came from several hundred expanded clones, which were derived from non-depleted graft cells.

This clonotype was seen a handful of times. Its matching antigen is unknown. V lost 1 base and J lost 6, with 13 bases in between. The V gene's germline CDR1 is SGHTA and CDR2 FQGNSA. CDR3 length: 14 amino acids. Construction of the TCRbeta library involved unique molecular identifiers. A single record per CDR3 protein comes from TCRdb applying MiXCR to the PCR reads. The sample contains about 580,000 distinct CDR3 sequences, 27% of which appear only once. This clonotype was obtained from a boy under two years old with Wiskott-Aldrich syndrome, due to receive a stem cell transplant. The V gene is TRBV7-2, the J gene TRBJ2-7, with D perhaps matching TRBD2 (6 bases). The starting material was PBMCs, obtained before TCRalphabeta/CD19-depleted stem cell transplant. The CDR3 protein is CASSLVWREGEQYF. Written as DNA, the CDR3 is TGTGCCAGCAGCTTAGTTTGGCGGGAAGGCGAGCAGTACTTC.